Following are 29 T cell receptor beta chains from one sample sequenced in a study of shared clonotypes between healthy human individuals. Method: immunoSEQ multiplex PCR; TCRdb's copy keeps in-frame clones and lacks some. The sample includes about 1.5 million clones, 95% to 99% of them seen just once. The sequencing input was naive CD4+ T cells sorted from blood. Stated subset: CD45RA+ positively selected. All receptors come from a man between 25 and 39 years old in good health.

The CDR3: CASSLPPAGARDEQYF. CDR3 bases: TGCGCCAGCAGCTTGCCCCCAGCGGGAGCAAGAGACGAGCAGTACTTC. This rearrangement joins TRBV5-1 to TRBJ2-7; 8 bases are shared with TRBD2. The V segment lost 1 base and the J segment 5 bases; nucleotides outside the gene matches: 11. Germline V gene sequence: CDR1 SGHRS, CDR2 YFSETQ. The length of the CDR3 is 16 residues.

The V and J genes are TRBV5-1 and TRBJ2-1; 10 bases fit TRBD2. Per the germline V gene, CDR1 is SGHRS and CDR2 is YFSETQ. The CDR3 loop spans 15 amino acids. V shed 4 bases and J 8 bases; nucleotides not matched to a gene: 9. The CDR3 loop is CASSPEPSGSHEQFF. The CDR3 DNA sequence: TGCGCCAGCAGCCCAGAGCCTAGCGGGAGCCATGAGCAGTTCTTC. Using reference TRBV5-1 and TRBJ2-1 for the parts outside the CDR3, the full variable domain is KAGVTQTPRYLIKTRGQQVTLSCSPISGHRSVSWYQQTPGQGLQFLFEYFSETQRNKGNFPGRFSGRQFSNSRSEMNVSTLELGDSALYLCASSPEPSGSHEQFFGPGTRLTVL.

This rearrangement joins TRBV5-4 to TRBJ2-3; a weak D match, TRBD1 (6 bases). The CDR3 has 14 residues. V shed 4 bases and J shed 1 base, with 10 bases lying between them. The germline V gene encodes CDR1 SGHNT and CDR2 YYREEE (reference sequence). The chain's CDR3 is CASSLQGRTDTQYF. CDR3 bases: TGTGCCAGCAGCCTACAGGGACGCACAGATACGCAGTATTTT.

V usage is TRBV19 and J usage is TRBJ2-6; 12 positions match TRBD2. Germline CDR1 LNHDA, CDR2 SQIVND (reference sequence). The trim removed 0 bases at V and 1 base at J, leaving 4 bases unmatched. The CDR3 runs 19 residues. The CDR3 nucleotides are TGTGCCAGTAGTATAGAAGGGACTAGCGGGCCTTCTGGGGCCAACGTCCTGACTTTC. Encoded protein: CASSIEGTSGPSGANVLTF.

The genes are TRBV19 and TRBJ1-5; the match to TRBD1 covers 10 bases. V was clipped by 6 bases and J by 3 bases; unmatched bases: 5. CDR1 is LNHDA, CDR2 SQIVND, per germline (reference sequence). The CDR3 has 15 residues. The DNA for the CDR3 is TGTGCCAGTAGAGACAGGGGGCATGCCAATCAGCCCCAGCATTTT. It translates to CASRDRGHANQPQHF.

V is TRBV5-1 and J is TRBJ1-1; D gene uncertain. The CDR3 has 15 amino acids. Trimming shortened V by 4 bases and J by 2 bases, and 15 bases separated the two germline ends. The germline gives CDR1 SGHRS, CDR2 YFSETQ. CDR3 in DNA: TGCGCCAGCAGCCCGGGTATAGGCCTCAACACTGAAGCTTTCTTT. It is translated as CASSPGIGLNTEAFF.

The chain employs TRBV9 and TRBJ2-5; tentatively, D is TRBD1 or TRBD2 (5 bases each). There are 18 residues in the CDR3. The V gene lost 3 bases and the J gene lost 5 bases, with 26 bases spanning the gap. Germline assignment: CDR1 SGDLS and CDR2 YYNGEE. This CDR3 is CASSAHPGAGAFGETQYF. CDR3 nucleotide sequence: TGTGCCAGCAGCGCACACCCCGGGGCAGGCGCCTTTGGGGAGACCCAGTACTTC.

This clone was detected once. This sequence joins TRBV5-1 and TRBJ2-7; a weak D match, TRBD1 (6 bases). Germline V lookup: CDR1 SGHRS, CDR2 YFSETQ. The CDR3 runs to 15 residues. V lost 0 bases and J lost 5, with 15 bases in between. The CDR3: CASSLAGQTSHEQYF. The CDR3 DNA sequence: TGCGCCAGCAGCTTGGCAGGACAGACTTCCCACGAGCAGTACTTC. The full variable domain, with the rest looked up from reference TRBV5-1 and TRBJ2-7, is KAGVTQTPRYLIKTRGQQVTLSCSPISGHRSVSWYQQTPGQGLQFLFEYFSETQRNKGNFPGRFSGRQFSNSRSEMNVSTLELGDSALYLCASSLAGQTSHEQYFGPGTRLTVT.

The chain links TRBV6-5 to TRBJ2-3, with 8 bases aligning to TRBD2. Germline V gene lookup returns CDR1 MNHEY and CDR2 SVGAGI. This CDR3 is 15 amino acids long. V lost 6 bases and J lost 2; bases outside the gene matches: 7. CDR3 in DNA: TGTGCCAGCAGGGGGACTAGGGGACTCACAGATACGCAGTATTTT. It codes for CASRGTRGLTDTQYF.

The chain couples TRBV5-1 to TRBJ1-1; 8 bases map to TRBD1. The V gene's germline CDR1 is SGHRS and CDR2 YFSETQ. V dropped 4 bases and J dropped 1; count of bases not matched to a gene: 6. The CDR3 runs to 15 residues. The CDR3 nucleotides read TGCGCCAGCAGCAGTCGGACAGGGTCGAACACTGAAGCTTTCTTT. This codes for CASSSRTGSNTEAFF.

This clone has a single count. The chain links TRBV7-2 to TRBJ2-1; 11 nucleotides agree with TRBD2. From germline, CDR1 is SGHTA and CDR2 FQGNSA. The CDR3 sequence is 16 residues long. Trimming cost V 5 bases and J 1 base; bases outside gene matches: 4. The CDR3 reads CASSPRLAGSYNEQFF. The DNA of the CDR3 is TGTGCCAGCAGCCCCCGACTAGCGGGATCCTACAATGAGCAGTTCTTC.

This chain joins TRBV5-4 and TRBJ2-7, with TRBD2 identical over 9 bases. With V trimmed by 2 bases and J by 5 bases, 5 bases remained unmatched. CDR3 length equals 14 residues. Looked up from germline, CDR1 is SGHNT and CDR2 is YYREEE (reference sequence). DNA of the CDR3: TGTGCCAGCAGCTTAGCGGGAGGAATGAACGAGCAGTACTTC. Translated, it gives CASSLAGGMNEQYF.

V gene TRBV10-3 combines with J gene TRBJ1-1; TRBD1 might be the D (5 bases). Trimming removed 4 bases at V and 2 bases at J, with 8 bases between. CDR3 length: 13 amino acids. Germline lookup yields CDR1 ENHRY and CDR2 SYGVKD. CDR3 sequence reads: CAISGTPNTEAFF. The CDR3 bases are TGTGCCATCAGTGGGACACCAAACACTGAAGCTTTCTTT.

In the case of this clone: The identical CDR3 is also encoded by other nucleotide sequences in the sample. The V call is TRBV7-9, the J call TRBJ2-1; no firm D call. Trimming stripped 5 bases from V and 4 bases from J, with 15 bases between. The germline gives CDR1 SEHNR, CDR2 FQNEAQ (reference sequence). CDR3 length equals 15 residues. DNA of the CDR3: TGTGCCAGCAGCCCAAGATCTGTCGGATACAATGAGCAGTTCTTC. It encodes CASSPRSVGYNEQFF.

CDR3 amino acids: CASSRRQTGELFF. In DNA, the CDR3 is TGCGCCAGCAGCCGGCGGCAGACCGGGGAGCTGTTTTTT. The rearrangement joins TRBV4-3 to TRBJ2-2; no reliable D call. This CDR3 contains 13 residues. The germline V and J ends were trimmed by 4 bases and 5 bases, with 8 bases remaining between them. Looked up from germline, CDR1 is LGHNA and CDR2 is YSLEER.

This rearrangement joins TRBV7-9 to TRBJ2-1; 7 bases agree with TRBD2. The V and J ends lost 5 bases and 9 bases, in that order; junction bases with no gene match: 4. CDR3 length: 12 amino acids. Germline V CDR1 and CDR2: SEHNR, FQNEAQ (reference sequence). CDR3 DNA sequence: TGTGCCAGCAGCATGACTAGCCGTGAGCAGTTCTTC. Amino acids: CASSMTSREQFF.

The chain joins TRBV18 to TRBJ2-7, with no clear D. V was clipped by 0 bases and J by 2 bases, with 14 bases between them. The CDR3 covers 16 residues. CDR1 is KGHSH, CDR2 LQKENI, per germline. CDR3 in amino acids: CASSPPAGRPAYEQYF. As DNA, the CDR3 is TGTGCCAGCTCACCACCGGCCGGACGACCGGCCTACGAGCAGTACTTC.

The V call is TRBV27, the J call TRBJ2-3; D is tentatively TRBD1 or TRBD2 (5 bases each). V was trimmed by 6 bases and J by 5 bases, leaving 15 bases between them. The CDR3 covers 14 residues. Germline V gene sequence: CDR1 MNHEY, CDR2 SMNVEV (reference sequence). The CDR3 DNA reads TGTGCCAGCAGACCCGGGGCCCTCAGAGATACGCAGTATTTT. This encodes CASRPGALRDTQYF.

The V call is TRBV9, the J call TRBJ1-1; D not resolved. V was trimmed by 0 bases and J by 4 bases, leaving 13 bases between them. Looked up from germline, CDR1 is SGDLS and CDR2 is YYNGEE. CDR3 length equals 15 residues. The CDR3 DNA follows: TGTGCCAGCAGCGTAGGTCCCGGGGATAGCACTGAAGCTTTCTTT. It is translated as CASSVGPGDSTEAFF.

The chain links TRBV18 to TRBJ2-7; D may be TRBD1 or TRBD2 (5 bases each). CDR3 length: 18 residues. Trimming removed 6 bases from V and 5 bases from J, with 29 bases in between. Germline loops: CDR1 KGHSH, CDR2 LQKENI. The CDR3 DNA reads TGTGCCAGCTCCACCCGGGTCAGGGCGATCCCGGGGATCCACGAGCAGTACTTC. Protein sequence: CASSTRVRAIPGIHEQYF.

The V call is TRBV19, the J call TRBJ1-2, with no clear D. This CDR3 contains 13 residues. Germline V lookup: CDR1 LNHDA, CDR2 SQIVND (reference sequence). V gave up 3 bases and J gave up 4 bases, with 9 bases separating them. Here the CDR3 reads CASSMVELYGYTF. As DNA, the CDR3 is TGTGCCAGTAGTATGGTCGAGCTCTATGGCTACACCTTC.

The chain employs TRBV23-1 and TRBJ1-1; no definite D call. TRBV23-1 is treated as an ORF (open reading frame) with a function not yet certain. Trimming removed 4 bases at V and 4 bases at J, with 10 bases between. The CDR3 sequence is 13 residues long. This chain's CDR3 is CASSLRAGTEAFF. The CDR3 DNA sequence: TGCGCCAGCAGTCTGAGGGCGGGCACTGAAGCTTTCTTT.

The rearrangement joins TRBV28 to TRBJ2-7; D gene unclear. Deletions cut 4 bases from V and 2 bases from J, with 12 bases between. The CDR3 consists of 14 residues. Germline V gene lookup returns CDR1 MDHEN and CDR2 SYDVKM. CDR3 loop: CASSSLPSTYEQYF. CDR3 bases: TGTGCCAGCAGTTCTCTCCCCTCGACCTACGAGCAGTACTTC.

The chain is built from TRBV14 and TRBJ2-2; D is unresolved. The CDR3 runs to 14 residues. Trimming stripped 0 bases from V and 9 bases from J, with 11 bases between. Germline loops: CDR1 SGHDN, CDR2 FVKESK. CDR3 amino acids: CASSQDLGSRELFF. The CDR3 DNA reads TGTGCCAGCAGCCAAGATTTGGGTAGCCGGGAGCTGTTTTTT. Full variable domain (outside the CDR3, taken from reference TRBV14 and TRBJ2-2): EAGVTQFPSHSVIEKGQTVTLRCDPISGHDNLYWYRRVMGKEIKFLLHFVKESKQDESGMPNNRFLAERTGGTYSTLKVQPAELEDSGVYFCASSQDLGSRELFFGEGSRLTVL.

CDR3 nucleotide sequence: TGTGCCACCAGCAGAGATCGCCAGGAGCCCGGGGATAGACTCTATGGCTACACCTTC. Translation gives CATSRDRQEPGDRLYGYTF. This rearrangement joins TRBV15 to TRBJ1-2; unclear D gene. Deletions cut 0 bases from V and 4 bases from J, with 24 bases between. The CDR3 has 19 amino acids. CDR1 LNHNV and CDR2 YYDKDF come from the germline V gene (reference sequence).

The chain uses TRBV14 and TRBJ2-7; unclear D gene. Germline assignment: CDR1 SGHDN and CDR2 FVKESK. Trimming left V 0 bases short and J 3 bases short, with 12 bases between. CDR3 length equals 15 residues. CDR3 DNA sequence: TGTGCCAGCAGCCAAGATCTGGGCGGAATCTACGAGCAGTACTTC. Translated: CASSQDLGGIYEQYF.

The chain recombines TRBV27 with TRBJ2-1, with a possible D match to TRBD1 (6 bases). From germline, CDR1 is MNHEY and CDR2 SMNVEV (reference sequence). This CDR3 region has 15 residues. Trimming removed 10 bases from V and 6 bases from J, with 22 bases in between. CDR3 coding DNA: TGTGCCACCAAACTAGGGGGAGACGAAGTCAATGAGCAGTTCTTC. This translates into CATKLGGDEVNEQFF.

This chain links TRBV5-1 with TRBJ2-1, with 8 positions matching TRBD1. This CDR3 comprises 16 residues. V shed 0 bases, J shed 0 bases, and the junction held 2 bases outside the gene matches. Per the germline V gene, CDR1 is SGHRS and CDR2 is YFSETQ. This chain's CDR3 is CASSLARGLSYNEQFF. In DNA, the CDR3 is TGCGCCAGCAGCTTGGCCAGGGGGCTCTCCTACAATGAGCAGTTCTTC.

For this clone: This same CDR3 is encoded by further DNA sequences in the sample. Written as DNA, the CDR3 is TGCGCCAGCAGCTTGGCCGGCACCGGGGAGCTGTTTTTT. This codes for CASSLAGTGELFF. This chain connects TRBV5-1 to TRBJ2-2; D is ambiguous. The CDR3 spans 13 residues. Trimming cost V 0 bases and J 4 bases, with 4 bases left between them. Germline-derived CDR1 and CDR2 are SGHRS and YFSETQ.